This entry describes one T cell receptor (beta chain). The sample originates from a study of blood T cell repertoires in COVID-19. Study-wide context: Italy, Spain and the United States were the sources of the convalescent and acute COVID-19 samples.

The germline gives CDR1 SGHRS, CDR2 YFSETQ. Losses at the gene ends were 4 bases for V and 6 bases for J; bases not matched to a gene: 10. CDR3 length: 15 residues. Researchers sorted participants into cohorts using their self-reported clinical history. In the authors' workflow: Estimates of nucleated cell counts were drawn from the amplification of reference gene primers. Produced via immunoSEQ multiplex PCR; TCRdb's table is partial and in-frame only. That table gives V, J and clone size, and the DNA gave D and trimming. Of 90,000 to 120,000 clones in the sample, approximately 83% are singletons; the top ten hold less than 3.5%.

This chain uses TRBV5-1 with TRBJ2-1; TRBD2 matches 7 bases. Sequencing input: PBMCs or T cells enriched from blood (not recorded which). The receptor was derived from a woman aged 50 to 60 who had recovered from COVID-19. CDR3 in amino acids: CASSARGEKSNEQFF. CDR3 DNA sequence: TGCGCCAGCAGCGCCCGGGGGGAAAAAAGCAATGAGCAGTTCTTC.